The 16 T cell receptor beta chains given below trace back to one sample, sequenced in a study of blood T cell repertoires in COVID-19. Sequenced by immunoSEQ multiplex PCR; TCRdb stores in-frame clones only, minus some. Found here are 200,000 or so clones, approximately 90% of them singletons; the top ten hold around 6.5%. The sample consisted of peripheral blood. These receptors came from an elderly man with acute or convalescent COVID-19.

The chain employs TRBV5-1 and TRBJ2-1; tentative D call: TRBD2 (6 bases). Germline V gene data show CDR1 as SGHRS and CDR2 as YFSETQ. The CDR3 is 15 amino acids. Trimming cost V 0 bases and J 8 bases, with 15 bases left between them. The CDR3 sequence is CASSLGLEMLHEQFF. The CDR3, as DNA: TGCGCCAGCAGCTTGGGACTAGAAATGCTCCATGAGCAGTTCTTC.

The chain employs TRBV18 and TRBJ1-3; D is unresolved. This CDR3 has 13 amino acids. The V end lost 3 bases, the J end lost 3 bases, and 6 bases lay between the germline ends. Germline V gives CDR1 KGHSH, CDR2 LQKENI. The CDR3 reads CASSPERGNTIYF. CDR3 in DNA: TGTGCCAGCTCACCCGAGCGTGGAAACACCATATATTTT.

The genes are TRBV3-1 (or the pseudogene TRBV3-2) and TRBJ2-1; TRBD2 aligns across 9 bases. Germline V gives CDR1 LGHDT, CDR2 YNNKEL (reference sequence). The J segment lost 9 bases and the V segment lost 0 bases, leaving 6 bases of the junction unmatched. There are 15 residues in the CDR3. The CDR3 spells CASSQDTSGYGEQFF. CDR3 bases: TGTGCCAGCAGCCAAGACACTAGCGGGTACGGTGAGCAGTTCTTC.

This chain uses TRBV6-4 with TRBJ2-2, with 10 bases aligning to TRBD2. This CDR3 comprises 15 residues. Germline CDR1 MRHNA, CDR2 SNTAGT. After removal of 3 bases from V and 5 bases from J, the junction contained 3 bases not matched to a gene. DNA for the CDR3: TGTGCCAGCAGTGAGGCTAGCGGGAGTACCGGGGAGCTGTTTTTT. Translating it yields CASSEASGSTGELFF.

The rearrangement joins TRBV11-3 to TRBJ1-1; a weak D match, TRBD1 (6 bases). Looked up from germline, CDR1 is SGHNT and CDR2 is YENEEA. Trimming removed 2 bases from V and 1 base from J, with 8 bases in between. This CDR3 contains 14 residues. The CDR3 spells CASSLTGRNTEAFF. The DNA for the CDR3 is TGTGCCAGCAGCTTAACAGGGCGGAACACTGAAGCTTTCTTT.

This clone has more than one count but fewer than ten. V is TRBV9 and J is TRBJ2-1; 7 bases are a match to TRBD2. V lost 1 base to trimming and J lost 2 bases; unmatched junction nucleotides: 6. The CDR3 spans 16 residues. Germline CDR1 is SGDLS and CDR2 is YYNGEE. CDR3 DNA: TGTGCCAGCAGCGTATTGAGACTAGCTACCTACAATGAGCAGTTCTTC. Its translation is CASSVLRLATYNEQFF.

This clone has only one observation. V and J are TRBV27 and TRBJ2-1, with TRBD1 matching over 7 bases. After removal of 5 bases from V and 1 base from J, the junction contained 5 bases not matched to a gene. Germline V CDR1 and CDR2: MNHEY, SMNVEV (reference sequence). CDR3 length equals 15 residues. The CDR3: CASSIPGQSYNEQFF. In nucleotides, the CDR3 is TGTGCCAGCAGTATCCCGGGACAGTCCTACAATGAGCAGTTCTTC.

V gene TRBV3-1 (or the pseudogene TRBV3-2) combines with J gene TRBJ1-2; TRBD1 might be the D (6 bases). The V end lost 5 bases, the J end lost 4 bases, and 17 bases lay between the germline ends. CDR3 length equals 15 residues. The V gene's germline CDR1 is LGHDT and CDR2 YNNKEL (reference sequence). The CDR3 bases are TGTGCCAGCAGCTGGGGCCAAGGGGGAAGCTATGGCTACACCTTC. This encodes CASSWGQGGSYGYTF.

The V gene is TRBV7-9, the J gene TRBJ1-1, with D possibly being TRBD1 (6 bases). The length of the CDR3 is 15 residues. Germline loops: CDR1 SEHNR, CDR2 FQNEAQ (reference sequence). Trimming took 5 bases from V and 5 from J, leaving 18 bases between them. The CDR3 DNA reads TGTGCCAGCAGCCCAAATAGGGGGGGTTCAACTGAAGCTTTCTTT. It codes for CASSPNRGGSTEAFF.

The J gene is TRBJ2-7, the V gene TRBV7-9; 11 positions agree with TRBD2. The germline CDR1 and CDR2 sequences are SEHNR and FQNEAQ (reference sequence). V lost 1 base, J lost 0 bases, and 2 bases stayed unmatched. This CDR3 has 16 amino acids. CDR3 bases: TGTGCCAGCAGCTTAGGACTAGCGGGGAACTCCTACGAGCAGTACTTC. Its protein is CASSLGLAGNSYEQYF. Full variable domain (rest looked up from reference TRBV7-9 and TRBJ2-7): DTGVSQNPRHKITKRGQNVTFRCDPISEHNRLYWYRQTLGQGPEFLTYFQNEAQLEKSRLLSDRFSAERPKGSFSTLEIQRTEQGDSAMYLCASSLGLAGNSYEQYFGPGTRLTVT.

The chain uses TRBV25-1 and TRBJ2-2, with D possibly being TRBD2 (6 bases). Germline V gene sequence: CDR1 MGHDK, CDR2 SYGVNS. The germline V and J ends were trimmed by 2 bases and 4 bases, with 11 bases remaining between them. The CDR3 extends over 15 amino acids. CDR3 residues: CASSEAGTVTGELFF. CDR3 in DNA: TGTGCCAGCAGTGAAGCGGGAACAGTCACCGGGGAGCTGTTTTTT. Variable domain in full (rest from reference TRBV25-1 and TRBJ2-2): EADIYQTPRYLVIGTGKKITLECSQTMGHDKMYWYQQDPGMELHLIHYSYGVNSTEKGDLSSESTVSRIRTEHFPLTLESARPSHTSQYLCASSEAGTVTGELFFGEGSRLTVL.

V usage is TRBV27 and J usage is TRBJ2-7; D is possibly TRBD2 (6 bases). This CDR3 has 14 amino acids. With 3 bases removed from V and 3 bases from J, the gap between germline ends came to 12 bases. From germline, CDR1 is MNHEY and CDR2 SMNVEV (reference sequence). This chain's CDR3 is CASSLGSRGYEQYV. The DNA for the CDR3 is TGTGCCAGCAGTTTGGGGTCGCGGGGCTACGAGCAGTACGTC.

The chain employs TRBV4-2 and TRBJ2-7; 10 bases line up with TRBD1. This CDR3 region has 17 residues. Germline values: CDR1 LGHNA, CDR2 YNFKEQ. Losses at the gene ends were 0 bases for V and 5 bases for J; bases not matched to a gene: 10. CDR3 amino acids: CASSQDIPGQGTHEQYF. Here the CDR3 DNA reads TGTGCCAGCAGCCAAGATATACCGGGACAGGGGACCCACGAGCAGTACTTC.

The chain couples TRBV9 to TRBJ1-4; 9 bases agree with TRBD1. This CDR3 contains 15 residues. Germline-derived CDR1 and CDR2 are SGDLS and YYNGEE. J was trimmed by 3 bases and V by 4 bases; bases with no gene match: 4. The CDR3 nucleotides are TGTGCCAGCAGCCTTGGGACAGGGCCTAATGAAAAACTGTTTTTT. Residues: CASSLGTGPNEKLFF.

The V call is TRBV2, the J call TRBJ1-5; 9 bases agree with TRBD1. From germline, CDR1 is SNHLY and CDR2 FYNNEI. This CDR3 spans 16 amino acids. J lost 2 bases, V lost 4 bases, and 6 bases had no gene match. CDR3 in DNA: TGTGCCAGCAGTGCAACAGGGGGCGCGGGCAATCAGCCCCAGCATTTT. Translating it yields CASSATGGAGNQPQHF.

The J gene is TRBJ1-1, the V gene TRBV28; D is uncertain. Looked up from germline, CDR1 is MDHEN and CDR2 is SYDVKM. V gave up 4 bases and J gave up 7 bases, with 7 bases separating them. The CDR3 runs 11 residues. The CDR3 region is CASSSSVEAFF. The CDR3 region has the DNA TGTGCCAGCAGTTCCTCGGTTGAAGCTTTCTTT.